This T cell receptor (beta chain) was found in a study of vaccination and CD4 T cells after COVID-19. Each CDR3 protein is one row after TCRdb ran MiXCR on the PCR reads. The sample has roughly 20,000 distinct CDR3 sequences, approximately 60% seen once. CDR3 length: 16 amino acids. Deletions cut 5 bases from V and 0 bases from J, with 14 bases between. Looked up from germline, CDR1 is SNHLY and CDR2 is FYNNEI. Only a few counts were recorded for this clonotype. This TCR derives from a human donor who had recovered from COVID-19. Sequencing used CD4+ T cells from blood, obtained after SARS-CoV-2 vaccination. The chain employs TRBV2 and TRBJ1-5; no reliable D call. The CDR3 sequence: CASSLVGSHSNQPQHF. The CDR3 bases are TGTGCCAGCAGTTTAGTCGGCAGCCATAGCAATCAGCCCCAGCATTTT.